This T cell receptor beta chain was documented in a study of blood T cell repertoires in COVID-19. The CDR3 is 14 residues long. Germline loops: CDR1 SGHAT, CDR2 FQNNGV. The V gene end was trimmed by 3 bases and the J gene end by 3 bases; junction bases not matched to a gene: 5. Sequenced by immunoSEQ multiplex PCR; TCRdb stores in-frame clones only, minus some. The sample yields fewer than 200,000 clones, roughly four fifths seen once. The V call is TRBV11-2, the J call TRBJ2-7, with TRBD2 identical over 7 bases. The TCR sequence derives from a woman in her 70s with COVID-19, enrolled during active disease. Material for sequencing was peripheral blood. CDR3 DNA: TGTGCCAGCAGCTTTCCTAGCGGTAACTACGAGCAGTACTTC. This gives the protein CASSFPSGNYEQYF.